These 9 T cell receptor beta chains share one sample of origin, sequenced in a study of blood T cell repertoires in COVID-19. The table came from immunoSEQ multiplex PCR; TCRdb's copy has only in-frame clones and leaves some out. The data contain more than 150,000 clones, less than 90% of them singletons. Input material: peripheral blood. Receptors were obtained from a young man with active or convalescent COVID-19.

The chain recombines TRBV6-1 with TRBJ2-1; the match to TRBD1 covers 8 bases. CDR3 length equals 17 residues. V lost 4 bases and J lost 6; bases outside the gene matches: 14. CDR1 is MNHNS, CDR2 SASEGT, per germline. The DNA of the CDR3 is TGTGCCAGCAGTGCTTATGGACAGGGAACCCTAGGCAATGAGCAGTTCTTC. Its translation: CASSAYGQGTLGNEQFF.

The J gene is TRBJ1-1, the V gene TRBV11-2; D gene ambiguous. This CDR3 is built from 10 residues. Germline lookup yields CDR1 SGHAT and CDR2 FQNNGV. Trimming shortened V by 5 bases and J by 10 bases, and 8 bases separated the two germline ends. CDR3 DNA: TGTGCCAGCAGCCTCTCTAGAGCTTTCTTT. It codes for CASSLSRAFF.

The genes are TRBV5-1 and TRBJ2-3, with D perhaps TRBD1 (6 bases). This CDR3 region has 15 residues. The germline V gene encodes CDR1 SGHRS and CDR2 YFSETQ. V shed 4 bases and J shed 5 bases, with 17 bases lying between them. CDR3 nucleotide sequence: TGCGCCAGCAGCCCTACGGACAGTGCCCGAGATACGCAGTATTTT. Amino acid sequence: CASSPTDSARDTQYF.

The chain joins TRBV27 to TRBJ1-5; D gene ambiguous. V lost 2 bases to trimming and J lost 1 base, with 6 bases between them. This CDR3 is 14 amino acids long. Per the germline V gene, CDR1 is MNHEY and CDR2 is SMNVEV (reference sequence). The chain's CDR3 is CASSLGRSNQPQHF. CDR3 bases: TGTGCCAGCAGTTTAGGCAGGAGCAATCAGCCCCAGCATTTT.

The gene calls are TRBV4-2 and TRBJ1-4; D is perhaps TRBD1 (6 bases). CDR1 LGHNA and CDR2 YNFKEQ come from the germline V gene. The CDR3 length is 16 residues. The V end lost 0 bases, the J end lost 8 bases, and 16 bases lay between the germline ends. CDR3 DNA: TGTGCCAGCAGCCAAGAAGGGGGGGTACGAGGCGAAAAACTGTTTTTT. It specifies CASSQEGGVRGEKLFF.

The rearrangement uses TRBV19 and TRBJ2-1; 7 bases align to TRBD2. Germline trimming cut 5 bases from V and 0 bases from J; bases unmatched to any gene: 7. CDR1 is LNHDA and CDR2 is SQIVND in the germline V gene (reference sequence). The CDR3 covers 16 residues. CDR3: CASSRTSVLSYNEQFF. As DNA, the CDR3 is TGTGCCAGTAGTCGAACTAGCGTTCTCTCCTACAATGAGCAGTTCTTC.

This clone has just one count. The CDR3, as DNA: TGTGCCATCAGTGAGTCAGCTAGCGGGAGCTACGAGCAGTACTTC. Encoded protein: CAISESASGSYEQYF. The chain carries TRBV10-3 and TRBJ2-7; 10 nucleotides align to TRBD2. This CDR3 comprises 15 residues. Germline CDR1 reads ENHRY; CDR2 reads SYGVKD. V lost 0 bases to trimming and J lost 3 bases; unmatched junction nucleotides: 2.

The chain uses TRBV6-6 and TRBJ1-2, with D uncertain. The CDR3 sequence is 13 residues long. Germline CDR1 is MNHNY and CDR2 is SVGAGI (reference sequence). V lost 7 bases and J lost 4, with 13 bases in between. The CDR3 DNA is TGTGCCAGCACCCCGGAGGTATCCTATGGCTACACCTTC. Its protein is CASTPEVSYGYTF.

The V and J genes are TRBV28 and TRBJ1-5; 8 bases fit TRBD1. The CDR3 extends over 14 amino acids. The V segment lost 6 bases and the J segment 7 bases; nucleotides outside the gene matches: 8. Germline V lookup: CDR1 MDHEN, CDR2 SYDVKM. As DNA, the CDR3 is TGTGCCAGCAGCCAGACAGGGGTTGGCCAGCCCCAGCATTTT. The encoded protein is CASSQTGVGQPQHF.